The entry below describes one T cell receptor (beta chain). What it binds is not known. This sample is drawn from a study of shared clonotypes between healthy human individuals. Generated by immunoSEQ multiplex PCR, the TCRdb table keeps only in-frame clones and is missing some. The sample shows approximately 2,200,000 clones, about 92% of them seen only once. The CDR3 is 15 residues long. V lost 2 bases and J 3 bases, leaving 13 bases between the germline ends. From germline, CDR1 is MNHEY and CDR2 SMNVEV (reference sequence). Whole-study results and caveats: Clonotypes shared by all four sorted-subset donors had higher generation probabilities than non-shared clonotypes. A few donors shared approximately 5% of their naive CD4 clonotypes.

Naive CD8 cells, CD45RO-negative and positively selected for CCR7, excluded terminally differentiated effector memory CD45RA+ cells. The clonotype comes from a man younger than 30 in good health. Some clones in this sample may be carry-over from other donors' samples. The sequenced material came from naive CD8+ T cells from PBMCs. The chain recombines TRBV27 with TRBJ1-1; TRBD1 might be the D (5 bases). CDR3: CASSLSRQWDTEAFF. The CDR3, as DNA: TGTGCCAGCAGTTTAAGTAGACAGTGGGACACTGAAGCTTTCTTT.